This note documents a single T cell receptor beta chain sequence. What it binds is not known. Method: immunoSEQ multiplex PCR; TCRdb's copy keeps in-frame clones and lacks some. Here the sample spans about 76,000 clones, almost 97% being singletons. Sample time point: recipient sample about 28 days before transplant, after cytoreduction. These data originate in a study of T cell clonotyping in hematopoietic cell transplantation. Study as a whole: Recipients' pretransplant samples followed cytoreduction. Findings and limits, study-wide: Recipient TCR diversity dropped after transplant; expanded clonotypes rose from day 30 to 180. At the given depth, recipient repertoires were over 97% de novo clonotypes. Without cell sorting, CD4 versus CD8 contributions remain unresolved.

V trimming: 4 bases; J trimming: 4 bases; junction bases outside the gene matches: 2. The germline V gene has CDR1 SGHNT and CDR2 YYREEE (reference sequence). The length of the CDR3 is 14 residues. The V gene is TRBV5-4, the J gene TRBJ1-2, with 12 bases that match TRBD1. Source: peripheral blood mononuclear cells, taken before stem cell transplant. The receptor was isolated from a woman between 45 and 65 years old with acute myeloid leukemia. Some clones in this sample may be carry-over from other donors' samples. Here the CDR3 DNA reads TGTGCCAGCAGCCCGGGACAGGGGGCCTATGGCTACACCTTC. Its translation is CASSPGQGAYGYTF.